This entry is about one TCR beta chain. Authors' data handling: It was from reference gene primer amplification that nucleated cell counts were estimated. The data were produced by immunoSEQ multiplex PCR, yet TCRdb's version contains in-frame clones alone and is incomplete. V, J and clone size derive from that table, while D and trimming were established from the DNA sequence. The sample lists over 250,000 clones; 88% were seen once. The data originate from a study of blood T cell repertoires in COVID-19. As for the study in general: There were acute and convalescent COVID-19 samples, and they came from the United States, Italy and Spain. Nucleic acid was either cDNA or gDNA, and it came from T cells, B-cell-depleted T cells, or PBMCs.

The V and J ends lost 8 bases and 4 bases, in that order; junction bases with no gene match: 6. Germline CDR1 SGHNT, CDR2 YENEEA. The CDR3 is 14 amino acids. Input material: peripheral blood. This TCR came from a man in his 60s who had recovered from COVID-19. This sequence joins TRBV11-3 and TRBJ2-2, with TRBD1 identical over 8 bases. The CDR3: CASARTGSTGELFF. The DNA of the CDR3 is TGTGCCAGCGCGAGGACAGGGAGCACCGGGGAGCTGTTTTTT.